The present TCR beta chain was sequenced within a study of monozygotic twins with inflammatory bowel disease. CDR1 is GTSNPN, CDR2 SVGIG, per germline (reference sequence). The CDR3 sequence is 15 residues long. Following a re-call of the 5' RACE reads, TCRdb has one entry per CDR3 protein and lacks DNA. The table for this sample gives approximately 400,000 distinct CDR3 sequences. The sequencing sample was made of blood. The TCR sequence derives from a human donor with ulcerative colitis or Crohn's disease, or a healthy co-twin of an affected twin (not recorded which). The rearrangement links TRBV30 to TRBJ1-4; TCRdb indicates TRBD1, and absent DNA this call remains unverified. The CDR3 reads CASKRETGANEKLFF.